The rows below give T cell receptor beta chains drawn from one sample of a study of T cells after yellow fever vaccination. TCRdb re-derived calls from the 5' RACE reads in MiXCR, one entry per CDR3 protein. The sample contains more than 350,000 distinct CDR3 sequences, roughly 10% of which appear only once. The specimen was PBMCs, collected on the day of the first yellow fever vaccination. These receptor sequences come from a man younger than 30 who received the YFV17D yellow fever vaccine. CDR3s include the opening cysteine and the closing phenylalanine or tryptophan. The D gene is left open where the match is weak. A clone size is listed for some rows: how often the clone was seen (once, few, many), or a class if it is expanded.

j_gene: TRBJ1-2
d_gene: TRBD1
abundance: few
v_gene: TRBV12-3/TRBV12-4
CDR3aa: CASRQGNGYTF
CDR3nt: TGTGCCAGCCGACAGGGGAATGGCTACACCTTC

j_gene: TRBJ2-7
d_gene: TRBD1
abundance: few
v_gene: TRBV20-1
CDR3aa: CSASGTGGHEQYF
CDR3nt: TGCAGTGCTAGTGGGACAGGGGGCCACGAGCAGTACTTC

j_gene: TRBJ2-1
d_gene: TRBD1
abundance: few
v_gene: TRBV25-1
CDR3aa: CASGPATGGTNEQFF
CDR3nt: TGTGCCAGCGGGCCGGCGACAGGGGGCACAAATGAGCAGTTCTTC

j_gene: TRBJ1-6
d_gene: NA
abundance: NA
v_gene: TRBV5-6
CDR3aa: CASSSRYYNSPLHF
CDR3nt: TGTGCCAGCAGCTCGCGGTATTATAATTCACCCCTCCACTTT

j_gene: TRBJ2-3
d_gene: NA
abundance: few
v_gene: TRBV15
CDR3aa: CATGLVFGTDTQYF
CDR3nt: TGTGCCACCGGGCTGGTTTTCGGCACAGATACGCAGTATTTT

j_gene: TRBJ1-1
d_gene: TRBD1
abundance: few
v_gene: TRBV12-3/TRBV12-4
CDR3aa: CASSPRTGGTTEAFF
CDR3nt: TGTGCCAGCAGTCCAAGGACAGGGGGGACCACTGAAGCTTTCTTT

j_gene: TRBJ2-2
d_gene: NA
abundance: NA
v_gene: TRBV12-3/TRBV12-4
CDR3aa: CASSLRGGLAGELFF
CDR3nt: TGTGCCAGCAGTTTAAGGGGGGGCCTGGCCGGGGAGCTGTTTTTT

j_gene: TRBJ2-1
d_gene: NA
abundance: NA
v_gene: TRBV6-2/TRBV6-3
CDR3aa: CASRRAGASYNEQFF
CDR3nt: TGTGCCAGCAGGCGCGCGGGGGCCTCCTACAATGAGCAGTTCTTC

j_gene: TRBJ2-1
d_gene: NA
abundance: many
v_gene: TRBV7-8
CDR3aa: CASREEGSYNEQFF
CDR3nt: TGTGCCAGCAGGGAGGAGGGGTCCTACAATGAGCAGTTCTTC

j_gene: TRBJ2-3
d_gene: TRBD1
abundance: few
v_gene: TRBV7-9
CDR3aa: CASSPGQGQRTDTQYF
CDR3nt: TGTGCCAGCAGCCCCGGACAGGGGCAGAGAACAGATACGCAGTATTTT

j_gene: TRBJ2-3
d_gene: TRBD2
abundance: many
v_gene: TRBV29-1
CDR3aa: CSVEGLAIDTQYF
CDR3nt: TGCAGCGTAGAGGGACTAGCGATAGATACGCAGTATTTT

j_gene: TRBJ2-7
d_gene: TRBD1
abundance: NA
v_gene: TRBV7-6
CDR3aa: CASSHGTGALYEQYF
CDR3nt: TGTGCCAGCAGCCACGGGACAGGCGCCTTATACGAGCAGTACTTC

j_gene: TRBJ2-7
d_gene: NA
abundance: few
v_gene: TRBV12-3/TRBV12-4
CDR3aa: CASSPGVYEQYF
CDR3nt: TGTGCCAGCAGTCCCGGAGTCTACGAGCAGTACTTC

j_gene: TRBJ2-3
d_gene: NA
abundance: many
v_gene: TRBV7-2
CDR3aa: CASSFRTDTQYF
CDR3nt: TGTGCCAGCAGCTTTCGTACAGATACGCAGTATTTT

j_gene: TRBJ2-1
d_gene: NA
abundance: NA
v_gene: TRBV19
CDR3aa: CASSIGRGAMDEQFF
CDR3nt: TGTGCCAGTAGTATAGGCCGTGGGGCTATGGATGAGCAGTTCTTC

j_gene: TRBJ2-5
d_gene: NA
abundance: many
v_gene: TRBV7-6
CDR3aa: CASSSYREQETQYF
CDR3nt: TGTGCCAGCAGCTCATACAGGGAACAAGAGACCCAGTACTTC